The clone carrying this T cell receptor beta chain was recorded only once. The junction differs from germline at one of its ends, possibly a read error. The assay was immunoSEQ multiplex PCR, and TCRdb's table has in-frame clones only and misses some. The sample has over 55,000 clones; around 92% are singletons. This sample is drawn from a study of T cells after somatic rescue of genetic block. The source is a man aged 35-49 years. What was sequenced was peripheral blood mononuclear cells (PBMCs).

The CDR3 is CASSSGPRETQYF. CDR3 DNA: TGTGCTAGCAGCTCGGGTCCCCGGGAGACCCAGTACTTC. The chain is built from TRBV7-7 and TRBJ2-5, with unresolved D. Germline V gene lookup returns CDR1 SSHAT and CDR2 FNYEAQ (reference sequence). The CDR3 is 13 amino acids.